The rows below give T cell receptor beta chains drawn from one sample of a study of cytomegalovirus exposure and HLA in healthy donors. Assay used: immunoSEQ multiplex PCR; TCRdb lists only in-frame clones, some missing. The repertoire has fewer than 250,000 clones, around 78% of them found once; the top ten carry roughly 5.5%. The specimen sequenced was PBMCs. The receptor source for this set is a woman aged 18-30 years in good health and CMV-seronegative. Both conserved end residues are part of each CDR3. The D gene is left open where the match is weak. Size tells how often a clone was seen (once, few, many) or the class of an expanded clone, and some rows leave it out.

cdr3_nt: TGCGCCAGCAGCAGCTCCGGGACTTACACCGGGGAGCTGTTTTTT
cdr3_aa: CASSSSGTYTGELFF
d_call: -
v_call: TRBV5-1
clone_size: -
j_call: TRBJ2-2

cdr3_nt: TGTGCCAGTAGTATAGGAGCCACCGCGGGAGAGACCCAGTACTTC
cdr3_aa: CASSIGATAGETQYF
d_call: -
v_call: TRBV19
clone_size: -
j_call: TRBJ2-5

cdr3_nt: TGTGCCAGCAGTGAAGCAGTGTCGGCGCTTATAGGTTCACCCCTCCACTTT
cdr3_aa: CASSEAVSALIGSPLHF
d_call: -
v_call: TRBV2
clone_size: -
j_call: TRBJ1-6

cdr3_nt: TGTGCCAGCAGCCCATCGTCTGGGGCGGACTACGAGCAGTACTTC
cdr3_aa: CASSPSSGADYEQYF
d_call: -
v_call: TRBV5-4
clone_size: -
j_call: TRBJ2-7

cdr3_nt: TGTGCCTGGGCACGGACCCGGAACACTGAAGCTTTCTTT
cdr3_aa: CAWARTRNTEAFF
d_call: -
v_call: TRBV30
clone_size: few
j_call: TRBJ1-1

cdr3_nt: TGTGCCAGCAGTGAACGTAGAGTGGGGCAGCCCCAGCATTTT
cdr3_aa: CASSERRVGQPQHF
d_call: -
v_call: TRBV6-1
clone_size: few
j_call: TRBJ1-5

cdr3_nt: TGTGCCAGCAGCCGGCCAGACACGTTGAACACTGAAGCTTTCTTT
cdr3_aa: CASSRPDTLNTEAFF
d_call: -
v_call: TRBV7-9
clone_size: -
j_call: TRBJ1-1

cdr3_nt: TGTGCCAGCAGCCAAGAGCCGGAAACCTACGAGCAGTACTTC
cdr3_aa: CASSQEPETYEQYF
d_call: -
v_call: TRBV4-2
clone_size: -
j_call: TRBJ2-7

cdr3_nt: TGCGCCAGCACGCGACAGGGGGACTCTGGGGCCAACGTCCTGACTTTC
cdr3_aa: CASTRQGDSGANVLTF
d_call: TRBD1
v_call: TRBV5-1
clone_size: -
j_call: TRBJ2-6

cdr3_nt: TGTGCCAGCAGGGAATCCTCCGGGACAGCGGGTGAAAAACTGTTTTTT
cdr3_aa: CASRESSGTAGEKLFF
d_call: TRBD1
v_call: TRBV28
clone_size: few
j_call: TRBJ1-4

cdr3_nt: TGTGCCTGGAACCAAATGACAGCGTTCCCCTATGGCTACACCTTC
cdr3_aa: CAWNQMTAFPYGYTF
d_call: -
v_call: TRBV30
clone_size: -
j_call: TRBJ1-2

cdr3_nt: TGTGCCAGCAGTGAGGATGTGGACCTCAATGAGCAGTTCTTC
cdr3_aa: CASSEDVDLNEQFF
d_call: -
v_call: TRBV6-1
clone_size: -
j_call: TRBJ2-1

cdr3_nt: TGTGCCAGCAGCTTATCCGGCAACTCCTACGAGCAGTACTTC
cdr3_aa: CASSLSGNSYEQYF
d_call: -
v_call: TRBV11-3
clone_size: -
j_call: TRBJ2-7

cdr3_nt: TGTGCCAGCAGCCAAGATGCCCCAGGGAGCTCCTACGAGCAGTACTTC
cdr3_aa: CASSQDAPGSSYEQYF
d_call: -
v_call: TRBV4-2
clone_size: -
j_call: TRBJ2-7

cdr3_nt: TGTGCCAGCAGTCTCCCGGGACTAGCGGGGTACAATGAGCAGTTCTTC
cdr3_aa: CASSLPGLAGYNEQFF
d_call: TRBD2
v_call: TRBV28
clone_size: -
j_call: TRBJ2-1

cdr3_nt: TGTGCCAGCAGTCCCGGGACAGGGCTTTATGGCTACACCTTC
cdr3_aa: CASSPGTGLYGYTF
d_call: TRBD1
v_call: TRBV5-6
clone_size: few
j_call: TRBJ1-2

cdr3_nt: TGTGCCAGCAGCTTTGTGCGGGGGGTATACAATGAGCAGTTCTTC
cdr3_aa: CASSFVRGVYNEQFF
d_call: TRBD2
v_call: TRBV11-1
clone_size: -
j_call: TRBJ2-1

cdr3_nt: TGTGCCAGCAGTTTTGCAGGGGGTTGGGGGCCCCAGCATTTT
cdr3_aa: CASSFAGGWGPQHF
d_call: TRBD1
v_call: TRBV28
clone_size: few
j_call: TRBJ1-5

cdr3_nt: TGCAGCGTTGGTGGCAGCGATAACACCGGGGAGCTGTTTTTT
cdr3_aa: CSVGGSDNTGELFF
d_call: -
v_call: TRBV29-1
clone_size: -
j_call: TRBJ2-2

cdr3_nt: TGTGCCAGCTCACTGGGACAGGGGGGTTCCTACGAGCAGTACTTC
cdr3_aa: CASSLGQGGSYEQYF
d_call: TRBD1
v_call: TRBV18
clone_size: once
j_call: TRBJ2-7

cdr3_nt: TGTGCCAGCAGTGCCAGCCCCGGACAGGGCAACTATGGCTACACCTTC
cdr3_aa: CASSASPGQGNYGYTF
d_call: TRBD1
v_call: TRBV28
clone_size: -
j_call: TRBJ1-2

cdr3_nt: TGTGCCAGCAGTGCCCGACGGCCCTCTAACTATGGCTACACCTTC
cdr3_aa: CASSARRPSNYGYTF
d_call: -
v_call: TRBV5-6
clone_size: once
j_call: TRBJ1-2

cdr3_nt: TGTGCCAGCAGCCTTACCCCTAGCGGGGCATCCTACGAGCAGTACTTC
cdr3_aa: CASSLTPSGASYEQYF
d_call: TRBD2
v_call: TRBV11-2
clone_size: -
j_call: TRBJ2-7

cdr3_nt: TGTGCCAGCAGAAAGACAGGGGGGGAAACTGAAGCTTTCTTT
cdr3_aa: CASRKTGGETEAFF
d_call: TRBD1
v_call: TRBV27
clone_size: -
j_call: TRBJ1-1

cdr3_nt: TGTGCCTGGAGTGTACTGGAACACTATGGCTACACCTTC
cdr3_aa: CAWSVLEHYGYTF
d_call: -
v_call: TRBV30
clone_size: -
j_call: TRBJ1-2

cdr3_nt: TGTGCCAGCAGTGAGGGACCGAACACTGAAGCTTTCTTT
cdr3_aa: CASSEGPNTEAFF
d_call: -
v_call: TRBV6-1
clone_size: -
j_call: TRBJ1-1

cdr3_nt: TGTGCCAGCAGCTTCGTTGGCGGCTCGGGGGAGACCCAGTACTTC
cdr3_aa: CASSFVGGSGETQYF
d_call: -
v_call: TRBV11-1
clone_size: -
j_call: TRBJ2-5

cdr3_nt: TGTGCCAGCAGCTTATCCGGACTAGCGGGAGTCGGTGAGCAGTTCTTC
cdr3_aa: CASSLSGLAGVGEQFF
d_call: TRBD2
v_call: TRBV11-2
clone_size: -
j_call: TRBJ2-1

cdr3_nt: TGTGCCAGTAGCAGGGTGGCGACTAATGAAAAACTGTTTTTT
cdr3_aa: CASSRVATNEKLFF
d_call: -
v_call: TRBV19
clone_size: -
j_call: TRBJ1-4